This section outlines one T cell receptor (beta chain) sequence together with its context. As handled by the study authors: By means of reference gene primer amplification, nucleated cell counts were estimated. Some clones are missing from TCRdb's copy, which holds only in-frame ones; the method was immunoSEQ multiplex PCR. V, J and clone size are taken as reported in that table, and D and trimming were inferred from the DNA itself. The profile shows under 300,000 clones, approximately 88% of them singletons. The entry originates in a study of blood T cell repertoires in COVID-19. About the research overall: COVID-19 samples, acute and convalescent, were from the United States, Italy and Spain. T cells, B-cell-depleted T cells, or PBMCs supplied cDNA or gDNA.

Germline loops: CDR1 MNHEY, CDR2 SVGAGI. This CDR3 region has 15 residues. The V end was cut by 2 bases, the J end by 0 bases, with 11 bases between. The receptor was derived from a man in his fifties with acute or convalescent COVID-19. The chain employs TRBV6-5 and TRBJ2-7, with D perhaps TRBD1 (5 bases). Sequenced material: peripheral blood. The CDR3 coding sequence is TGTGCCAGCAGTTACCACCGACAGAGCTCCTACGAGCAGTACTTC. Translation: CASSYHRQSSYEQYF.